The source of this T cell receptor beta chain is a study of shared clonotypes between healthy human individuals. As concerns this clone: The sample holds other DNA sequences that translate to the same CDR3.

The data were produced by immunoSEQ multiplex PCR, yet TCRdb's version contains in-frame clones alone and is incomplete. Of around 2,000,000 clones listed, 95% are singletons. Trimming took 1 base from V and 3 from J; bases not matched to a gene: 0. Per the germline V gene, CDR1 is SGHRS and CDR2 is YFSETQ. This CDR3 comprises 13 residues. This chain links TRBV5-1 with TRBJ2-5; 7 nucleotides agree with TRBD2. The sequence derives from a man between 18 and 35 years old in good health. Sequenced material: naive CD4+ T cells sorted from blood. Subset meaning: CD45RA+ positively selected. The CDR3 nucleotides read TGCGCCAGCAGCTTGAGCGGGGAAGAGACCCAGTACTTC. Its protein is CASSLSGEETQYF.